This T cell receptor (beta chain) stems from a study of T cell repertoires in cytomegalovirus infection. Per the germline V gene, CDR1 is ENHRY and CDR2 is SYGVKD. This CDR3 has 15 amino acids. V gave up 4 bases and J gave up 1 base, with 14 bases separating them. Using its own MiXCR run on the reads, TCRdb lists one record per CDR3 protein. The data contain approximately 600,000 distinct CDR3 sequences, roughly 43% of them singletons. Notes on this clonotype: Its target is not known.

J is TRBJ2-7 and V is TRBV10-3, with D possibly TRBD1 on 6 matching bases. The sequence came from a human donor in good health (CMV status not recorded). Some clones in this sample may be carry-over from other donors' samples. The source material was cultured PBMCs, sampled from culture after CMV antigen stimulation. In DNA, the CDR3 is TGTGCCATCAGTGCGGGACACCCAGGGTCCTACGAGCAGTACTTC. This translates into CAISAGHPGSYEQYF.